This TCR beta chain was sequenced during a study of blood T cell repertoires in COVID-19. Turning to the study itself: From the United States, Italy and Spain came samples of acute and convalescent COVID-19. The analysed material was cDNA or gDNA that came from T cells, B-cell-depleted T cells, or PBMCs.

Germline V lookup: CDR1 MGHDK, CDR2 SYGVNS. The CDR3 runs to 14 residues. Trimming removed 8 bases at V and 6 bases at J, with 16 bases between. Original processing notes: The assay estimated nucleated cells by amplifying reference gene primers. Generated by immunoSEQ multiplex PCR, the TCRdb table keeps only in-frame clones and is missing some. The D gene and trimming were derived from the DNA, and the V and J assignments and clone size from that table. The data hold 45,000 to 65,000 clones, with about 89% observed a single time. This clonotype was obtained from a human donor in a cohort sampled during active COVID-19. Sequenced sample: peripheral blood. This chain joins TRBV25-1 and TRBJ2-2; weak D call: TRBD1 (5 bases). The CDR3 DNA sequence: TGTGCCAGCGGTCCCAGGGTCCCCGCCGGGGAGCTGTTTTTT. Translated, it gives CASGPRVPAGELFF. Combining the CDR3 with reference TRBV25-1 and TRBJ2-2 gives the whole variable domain EADIYQTPRYLVIGTGKKITLECSQTMGHDKMYWYQQDPGMELHLIHYSYGVNSTEKGDLSSESTVSRIRTEHFPLTLESARPSHTSQYLCASGPRVPAGELFFGEGSRLTVL.